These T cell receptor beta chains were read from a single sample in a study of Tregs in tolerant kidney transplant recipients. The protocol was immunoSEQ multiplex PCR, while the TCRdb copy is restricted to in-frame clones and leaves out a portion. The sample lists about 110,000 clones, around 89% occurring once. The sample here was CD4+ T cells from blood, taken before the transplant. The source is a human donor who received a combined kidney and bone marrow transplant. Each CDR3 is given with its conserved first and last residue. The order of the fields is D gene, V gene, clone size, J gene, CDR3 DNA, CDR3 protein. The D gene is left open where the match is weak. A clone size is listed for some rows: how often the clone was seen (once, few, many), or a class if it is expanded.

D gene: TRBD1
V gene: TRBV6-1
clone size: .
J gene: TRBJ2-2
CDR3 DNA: TGTGCCAGCAGTGATAACAGGGGGGACACCGGGGAGCTGTTTTTT
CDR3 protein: CASSDNRGDTGELFF

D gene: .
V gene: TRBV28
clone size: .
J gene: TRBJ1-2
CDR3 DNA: TGTGCCAGCAGCAGGGTTGGCAACTATGGCTACACCTTC
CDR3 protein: CASSRVGNYGYTF

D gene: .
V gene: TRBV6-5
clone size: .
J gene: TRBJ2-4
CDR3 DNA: TGTGCCAGCAGTTACTCCCTGGGGGCCGGCAAAAACATTCAGTACTTC
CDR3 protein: CASSYSLGAGKNIQYF

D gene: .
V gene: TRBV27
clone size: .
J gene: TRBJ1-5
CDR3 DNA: TGTGCCAGCAGTTTATCTCTAAATCAGCCCCAGCATTTT
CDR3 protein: CASSLSLNQPQHF

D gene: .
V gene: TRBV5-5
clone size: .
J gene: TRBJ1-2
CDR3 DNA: TGTGCCAGCAGCACGCCCGAGGGTATGAACTATGGCTACACCTTC
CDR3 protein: CASSTPEGMNYGYTF

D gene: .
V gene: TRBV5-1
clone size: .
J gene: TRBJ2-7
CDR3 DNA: TGCGCCAGCTGGGCTCCAGCGGCGGGGAATGTCGTGGACGAGCAGTACTTC
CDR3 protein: CASWAPAAGNVVDEQYF

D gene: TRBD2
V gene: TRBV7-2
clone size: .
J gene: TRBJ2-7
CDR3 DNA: TGTGCCAGCAGCGTTACTAGCGGGAGTCGGTACGAGCAGTACTTC
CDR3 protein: CASSVTSGSRYEQYF

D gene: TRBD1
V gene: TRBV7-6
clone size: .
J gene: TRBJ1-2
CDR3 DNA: TGTGCCAGCAGCTTAGGTCTAGGGGGCGCTGGCTATGGCTACACCTTC
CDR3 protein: CASSLGLGGAGYGYTF

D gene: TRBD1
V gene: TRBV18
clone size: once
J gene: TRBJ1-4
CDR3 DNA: TGTGCCAGCTCACCAGGGACAGGGGTTTCTAATGAAAAACTGTTTTTT
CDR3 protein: CASSPGTGVSNEKLFF

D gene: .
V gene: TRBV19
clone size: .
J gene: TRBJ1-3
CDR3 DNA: TGTGCCAGTAGTGCCTGGACAGTATCTGGAAACACCATATATTTT
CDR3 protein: CASSAWTVSGNTIYF

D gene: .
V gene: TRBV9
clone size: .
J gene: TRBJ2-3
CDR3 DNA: TGTGCCAGCAGCGTAGAGAGAGATACGCAGTATTTT
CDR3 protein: CASSVERDTQYF

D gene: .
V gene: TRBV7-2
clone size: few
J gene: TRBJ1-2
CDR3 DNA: TGTGCCAGCAGCTTATTGAGAGCTAACTATGGCTACACCTTC
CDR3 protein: CASSLLRANYGYTF

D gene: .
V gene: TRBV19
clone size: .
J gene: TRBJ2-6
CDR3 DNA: TGTGCCAGTAGTACGACAGTGGGAATGAGCTCTGGGGCCAACGTCCTGACTTTC
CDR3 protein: CASSTTVGMSSGANVLTF

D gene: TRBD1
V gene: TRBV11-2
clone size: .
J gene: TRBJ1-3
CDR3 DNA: TGTGCCAGCAGCCATTACAGGGGGCGATCCCTAAACACCATATATTTT
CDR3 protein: CASSHYRGRSLNTIYF